In this sample, the clone carrying this T cell receptor beta chain turned up once. Its cognate antigen is unknown. The data were obtained in a study of cytomegalovirus exposure and HLA in healthy donors. Study-wide points: Compared with the approximately 680-donor mean, an Asian-associated ancestry cluster reportedly had fewer N-insertions, according to a later analysis.

The PCR had 60 Vbeta and 13 Jbeta primers. Repertoires were generated with immunoSEQ multiplex PCR, while TCRdb's copy carries only in-frame clones and drops some. Of around 160,000 clones in the sample, approximately 82% are singletons; the top ten hold more than 1.2%. The ends lost 3 bases at V and 7 bases at J; junction bases unmatched: 12. The CDR3 spans 15 residues. Germline CDR1 and CDR2: SGHDT and YYEEEE. Sequencing was performed on PBMCs. The TCR originated in a male donor in good health and CMV-seronegative. This sequence joins TRBV5-6 and TRBJ1-1, with 7 bases lining up with TRBD1. DNA of the CDR3: TGTGCCAGCAGCTCCTGGACAGGACTTGAGGGTGAAGCTTTCTTT. Translating gives CASSSWTGLEGEAFF.